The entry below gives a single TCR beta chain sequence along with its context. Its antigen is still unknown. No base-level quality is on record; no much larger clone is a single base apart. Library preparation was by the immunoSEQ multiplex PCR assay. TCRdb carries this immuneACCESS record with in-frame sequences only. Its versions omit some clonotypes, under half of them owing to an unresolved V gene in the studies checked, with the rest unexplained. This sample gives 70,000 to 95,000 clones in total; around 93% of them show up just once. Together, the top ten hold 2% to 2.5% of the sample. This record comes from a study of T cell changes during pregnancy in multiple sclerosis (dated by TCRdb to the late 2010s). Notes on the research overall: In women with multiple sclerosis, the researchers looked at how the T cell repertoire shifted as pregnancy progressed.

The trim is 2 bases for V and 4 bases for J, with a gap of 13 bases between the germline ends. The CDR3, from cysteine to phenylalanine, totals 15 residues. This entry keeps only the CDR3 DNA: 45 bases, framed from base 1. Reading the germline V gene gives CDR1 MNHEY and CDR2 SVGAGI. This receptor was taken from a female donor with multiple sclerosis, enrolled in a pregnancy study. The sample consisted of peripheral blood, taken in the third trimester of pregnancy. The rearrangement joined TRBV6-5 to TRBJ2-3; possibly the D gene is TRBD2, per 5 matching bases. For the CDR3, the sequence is CASSYTPGMADTQYF. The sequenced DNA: TGTGCCAGCAGTTACACCCCGGGAATGGCAGATACGCAGTATTTT.